This section outlines one T cell receptor (beta chain) sequence together with its context. These data belong to a study of blood T cell repertoires in COVID-19. Study-level information: There were acute and convalescent COVID-19 samples, and they came from the United States, Italy and Spain. PBMCs, B-cell-depleted T cells, or T cells provided the cDNA or gDNA that made up the material.

V was trimmed by 6 bases and J by 1 base, leaving 15 bases between them. This CDR3 comprises 16 residues. Germline CDR1 is MNHEY and CDR2 is SVGEGT. In the study's own analysis: Reference gene primer amplification gave estimated nucleated cell counts. Assay: immunoSEQ multiplex PCR; the TCRdb copy retains only in-frame clones and omits some. Clone size and the V and J calls come from that table; the DNA yielded D and trimming. Of approximately 470,000 clones listed, approximately 85% are singletons. The sequence derives from a human donor in a cohort sampled during active COVID-19. This sequence joins TRBV6-2 or TRBV6-3 and TRBJ2-2; possible D gene TRBD2, 6 bases. Sequenced material: peripheral blood. Here the CDR3 reads CASSPSGEVNTGELFF. The DNA of the CDR3 is TGTGCCAGCAGCCCCAGTGGGGAGGTGAACACCGGGGAGCTGTTTTTT.